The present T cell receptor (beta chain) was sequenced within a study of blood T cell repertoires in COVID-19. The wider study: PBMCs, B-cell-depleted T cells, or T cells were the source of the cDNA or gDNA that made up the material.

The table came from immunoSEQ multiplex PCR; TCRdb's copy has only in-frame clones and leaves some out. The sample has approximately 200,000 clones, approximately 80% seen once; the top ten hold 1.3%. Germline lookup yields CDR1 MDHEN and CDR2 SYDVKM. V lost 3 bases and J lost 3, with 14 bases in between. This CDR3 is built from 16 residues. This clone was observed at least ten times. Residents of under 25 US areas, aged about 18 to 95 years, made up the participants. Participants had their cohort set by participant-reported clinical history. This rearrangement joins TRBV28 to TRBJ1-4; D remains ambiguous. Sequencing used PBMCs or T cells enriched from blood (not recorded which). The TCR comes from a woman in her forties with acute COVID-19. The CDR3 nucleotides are TGTGCCAGCAGTTTTTACAGAGGGCCCTCTAATGAAAAACTGTTTTTT. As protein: CASSFYRGPSNEKLFF.